One T cell receptor (beta chain) is described in this entry. Its antigen remains unidentified. Base qualities were left out, and no much larger clone turns up one base away. The germline ends are 14 bases apart after V is trimmed by 3 bases and J by 5 bases. From the cysteine through the phenylalanine, the CDR3 covers 16 amino acids. The CDR3 DNA has 48 bases and is translated from base 1. The sample is drawn from a study of blood T cell repertoires in COVID-19 (TCRdb year 2020). The study in broad terms: Samples covering the acute and convalescent phases of COVID-19 were provided by collaborators in the United States, Italy and Spain. The material from the prospective study consisted of cDNA or gDNA derived from T cells, B-cell-depleted T cells, or PBMCs. Subjects who had been exposed to COVID-19, were actively infected with it, or had recovered from it provided the deeply sampled blood TCRbeta repertoires that made up the dataset. The repertoires were released in a freely available public database meant as a resource for research on the immune response to SARS-CoV-2. The samples were drawn from the first 160 participants of the ongoing ImmuneRACE study and from roughly 1,300 subjects provided by 6 global collaborators. Nearly every sample came with metadata listing a de-identified subject ID, COVID-19 status, age in years and sex. Where available, HLA class I and class II types were taken from metadata supplied by the sample provider and were not determined by assay-based typing.

TCRbeta CDR3 regions were amplified from genomic DNA using the immunoSEQ Assay, a bias-controlled multiplex PCR. The paper's processing steps were these. Within the assay, amplification of reference gene primers was used to estimate how many nucleated cells each sample contained. Sequence reads were collapsed and filtered to measure the absolute abundance of every unique TCRbeta CDR3 rearrangement. Productive Simpson clonality was computed per sample as the square root of Simpson's diversity index over productive rearrangements. The clones in this table, taken by TCRdb from immuneACCESS, are in-frame only. Not every clone is retained; where verified, under half of the shortfall comes from an unresolved V gene, and the cause of the rest is unknown. That table furnishes V, J and clone size, whereas the DNA furnished D and trimming. This sample lists 370,000 or so clones; more than 65% were detected once. In total, the top ten clones hold around 1.1% of the sample.

The collaborating institutions used their own protocols to collect whole blood in K2EDTA tubes. Collaborator samples were shipped for TCRbeta analysis as frozen whole blood, isolated PBMCs, or DNA extracted from either sample type. General study outcomes and caveats: Clinical and demographic metadata were provided uncurated, with the amount varying by source and participant.

The sequence joins TRBV23-1 to TRBJ1-6; TRBD1 could be the D gene, as 6 bases match. TRBV23-1 is an ORF, and what it does is uncertain. The sequenced sample consisted of peripheral blood. This clonotype originated in a human donor with acute or convalescent COVID-19. The donor label of this sample is uncertain. CDR3 reads: CASSQTVGQNNSPLHF. At the DNA level, the sequence is TGCGCCAGCAGTCAGACAGTAGGACAGAATAATTCACCCCTCCACTTT.